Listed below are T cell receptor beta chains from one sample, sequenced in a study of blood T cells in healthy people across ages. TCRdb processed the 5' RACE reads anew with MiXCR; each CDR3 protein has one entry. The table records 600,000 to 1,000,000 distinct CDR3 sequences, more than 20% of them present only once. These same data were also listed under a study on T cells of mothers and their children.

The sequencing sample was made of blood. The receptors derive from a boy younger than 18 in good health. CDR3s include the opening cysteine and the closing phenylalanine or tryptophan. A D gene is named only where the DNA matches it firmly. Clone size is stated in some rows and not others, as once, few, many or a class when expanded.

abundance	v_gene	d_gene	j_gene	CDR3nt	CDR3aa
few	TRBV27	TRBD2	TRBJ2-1	TGTGCCAGCAGTTTAAGTCTAGCGGGAGGGAATGAGCAGTTCTTC	CASSLSLAGGNEQFF
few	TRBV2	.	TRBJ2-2	TGTGCCAGCAGGGTGGGCAGGGACGGCAGGGAGCTGTTTTTT	CASRVGRDGRELFF
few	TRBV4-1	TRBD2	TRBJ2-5	TGCGCCAGCAGCCAAGATACTAGCGGACTCCAAGAGACCCAGTACTTC	CASSQDTSGLQETQYF
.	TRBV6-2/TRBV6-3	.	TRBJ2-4	TGTGCCACCCAAGAGCTAACCAAAAACATTCAGTACTTC	CATQELTKNIQYF
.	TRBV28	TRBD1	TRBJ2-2	TGTGCCAGCCTGGGACAGGTGTACACCGGGGAGCTGTTTTTT	CASLGQVYTGELFF
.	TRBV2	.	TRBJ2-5	TGTGCCAGCAGTGAATCTAGGGGCAGGGCCCAGACCCAGTACTTC	CASSESRGRAQTQYF
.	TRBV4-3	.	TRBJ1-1	TGCGCCAGCAGCCCTTCGGGGGCTGGGGGCACTGAAGCTTTCTTT	CASSPSGAGGTEAFF
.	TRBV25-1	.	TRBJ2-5	TGTGCCAGCAGGGTGACAGGTGGGGTGGAGACCCAGTACTTC	CASRVTGGVETQYF
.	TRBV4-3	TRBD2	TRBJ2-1	TGCGCCAGCAGCCAGCAAGGACTAGCGGGGGTCAATGAGCAGTTCTTC	CASSQQGLAGVNEQFF
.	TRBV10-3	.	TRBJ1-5	TGTGCCATCAGTGAAAAGGAGTATCAGCCCCAGCATTTT	CAISEKEYQPQHF
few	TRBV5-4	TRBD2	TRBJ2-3	TGTGCCAGCAGCTTGGGCGGGAGTTGGTCAGATACGCAGTATTTT	CASSLGGSWSDTQYF
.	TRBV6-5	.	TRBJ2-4	TGTACAACGCATCAAGCGGAGGAGAGCATTCAGTACTTC	CTTHQAEESIQYF
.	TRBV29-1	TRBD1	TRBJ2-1	TGCAGCGTGGGGGGGACAGGGGGTAACTCCTACAATGAGCAGTTCTTC	CSVGGTGGNSYNEQFF
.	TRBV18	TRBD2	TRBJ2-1	TGTGCCGGGACTAGCGGGTATAATGAGCAGTTCTTC	CAGTSGYNEQFF
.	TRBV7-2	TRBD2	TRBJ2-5	TGTGCCAGCAGCCTTAGCGGGGGCTTGTACCAAGAGACCCAGTACTTC	CASSLSGGLYQETQYF
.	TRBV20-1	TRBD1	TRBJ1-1	TGCAGTGCTGGACAGGGGAGCACTGAAGCTTTCTTT	CSAGQGSTEAFF